Each of the 4 T cell receptor beta chains below was sequenced from the same sample in a study of T-cell memory formation after mild COVID-19. MiXCR, applied by TCRdb to the 5' RACE reads, yields one record per CDR3 protein. The data show over 350,000 distinct CDR3 sequences, roughly 26% seen once. Input material: PBMCs or a T cell subset sorted from them (not recorded which). The receptors stem from an adult woman who had mild COVID-19 (a few samples of this study predate the infection). Cell type and time point are not known.

The CDR3 sequence: CASSQVTGGGEAFF. Here the CDR3 DNA reads TGCGCCAGCAGCCAAGTAACAGGGGGCGGTGAAGCTTTCTTT. The genes are TRBV4-1 and TRBJ1-1; 9 bases map to TRBD1. Germline V lookup: CDR1 MGHRA, CDR2 YSYEKL. J was trimmed by 7 bases and V by 1 base; bases with no gene match: 4. The CDR3 runs to 14 residues.

The rearrangement links TRBV19 to TRBJ1-1, with D tentatively TRBD1 (5 bases). CDR1 and CDR2 (germline): LNHDA, SQIVND (reference sequence). The V end was cut by 3 bases, the J end by 4 bases, with 12 bases between. CDR3 length: 14 amino acids. The CDR3 is CASSILGRGTEAFF. In DNA, the CDR3 is TGTGCCAGTAGTATTCTGGGTAGGGGCACTGAAGCTTTCTTT.

This chain connects TRBV30 to TRBJ2-7, with 8 bases fitting TRBD1. Germline V gene data show CDR1 as GTSNPN and CDR2 as SVGIG (reference sequence). Germline trimming cut 0 bases from V and 4 bases from J; bases unmatched to any gene: 5. The CDR3 is 14 amino acids. The CDR3 sequence is CAWSVGRGPYEQYF. The CDR3 region has the DNA TGTGCCTGGAGTGTCGGCAGGGGGCCTTACGAGCAGTACTTC.

This clonotype was recorded a few times. This chain joins TRBV5-1 and TRBJ2-7; D may match TRBD1 or TRBD2 (6 bases each). V lost 4 bases, J lost 5 bases, and 22 bases lay in between. Germline V gene data show CDR1 as SGHRS and CDR2 as YFSETQ. CDR3 length: 16 amino acids. The CDR3 DNA follows: TGCGCCAGCAGCCCTCGAGGGGGGCGAGATTGGAACGAGCAGTACTTC. Translated, it gives CASSPRGGRDWNEQYF.